The entry below describes one T cell receptor (beta chain). This CDR3 is 14 amino acids long. J lost 10 bases, V lost 4 bases, and 6 bases had no gene match. Germline CDR1 SGHRS, CDR2 YFSETQ. The data derive from a study of blood T cell repertoires in COVID-19. Using immunoSEQ multiplex PCR, the repertoire was profiled, and TCRdb retains in-frame clones only, with some absent. The sample yields a few hundred thousand clones, 85% to 90% seen once. Sequenced input: peripheral blood. The J gene is TRBJ2-2, the V gene TRBV5-1; 11 bases agree with TRBD2. The clonotype originates from a man aged 18 to 29 with active or convalescent COVID-19. The CDR3: CASSPLAGATELFF. The CDR3 bases are TGCGCCAGCAGCCCACTAGCGGGAGCTACGGAGCTGTTTTTT.